This T cell receptor beta chain was recorded in a study of long-term antiretroviral therapy in people with HIV. For this clone: Its antigen is not known.

Points from the study as a whole: Blood sampling spanned 2004 to 2017, possibly under older ART regimens. Transplant donor controls retained higher diversity, though diversity increased after ART. Before ART, certain clones expanded, and these dominated the repertoire at all time points.

Going into DNA extraction, samples held about 0.95-10 million cryopreserved PBMC. Version v3.0 of the immunoSEQ assay was performed at survey level. Profiled with immunoSEQ multiplex PCR; TCRdb holds only in-frame clones, not every one. The table records about 43,000 clones, around nine tenths of them present only once. The specimen was unsorted PBMCs, collected 0.1 years before starting antiretroviral therapy. The sequence was collected from a woman in her forties or fifties with HIV.

The CDR3 protein is CASSLVVGGRNTEAFF. Here the CDR3 DNA reads TGTGCCAGCAGCTTAGTCGTTGGGGGTAGGAACACTGAAGCTTTCTTT. This sequence joins TRBV7-2 and TRBJ1-1, with D perhaps TRBD1 (5 bases). The CDR3 runs to 16 residues. Germline V gene data show CDR1 as SGHTA and CDR2 as FQGNSA. The V end lost 1 base, the J end lost 1 base, and 13 bases lay between the germline ends.